One and the same sample provided the 27 T cell receptor beta chains below, sequenced in a study of vaccination and CD4 T cells after COVID-19. Described treatment: roughly ten-day PBMC culture with coronavirus spike peptide pools or control peptides (ViraFEST assay). No antigen has been assigned to these receptors. The Oncomine TCR Beta short-read assay generated sequence data from the DNA of cultured CD4+ T cells. Each CDR3 protein gets one entry after TCRdb re-called the PCR reads with MiXCR. The sample carries under 3,500 distinct CDR3 sequences, roughly a quarter recorded once. Material: CD4+ T cells from blood, cultured in vitro, obtained after SARS-CoV-2 vaccination. The receptor set was obtained from a human donor who had recovered from COVID-19.

This rearrangement joins TRBV6-5 to TRBJ1-1, with 9 bases fitting TRBD1. The ends lost 2 bases at V and 2 bases at J; junction bases unmatched: 3. CDR1 is MNHEY and CDR2 is SVGAGI in the germline V gene. CDR3 size: 15 residues. The DNA for the CDR3 is TGTGCCAGCAGTTACGGACAGGGGATAAACACTGAAGCTTTCTTT. This codes for CASSYGQGINTEAFF.

The gene calls are TRBV20-1 and TRBJ2-3; D is perhaps TRBD1 or TRBD2 (5 bases each). Germline CDR1 DFQATT, CDR2 SNEGSKA (reference sequence). CDR3 length equals 14 residues. The V gene lost 7 bases and the J gene lost 0 bases, with 14 bases spanning the gap. Here the CDR3 DNA reads TGCAGTGTGCGAGGGGCCATAAGCACAGATACGCAGTATTTT. This translates into CSVRGAISTDTQYF.

V is TRBV20-1 and J is TRBJ1-2, with a weak D call TRBD1 (5 bases). Deletions cut 0 bases from V and 12 bases from J, with 23 bases between. CDR1 and CDR2 (germline): DFQATT, SNEGSKA (reference sequence). The CDR3 totals 15 residues. This chain's CDR3 is CSARDLPGQGPWNTF. The CDR3 nucleotides are TGCAGTGCTAGAGATCTTCCGGGGCAGGGCCCGTGGAACACCTTC.

This clonotype ranks as medium-sized. The J gene is TRBJ2-2, the V gene TRBV20-1, with 8 bases lining up with TRBD2. The CDR3 length is 15 residues. Germline V gene data show CDR1 as DFQATT and CDR2 as SNEGSKA (reference sequence). V lost 1 base, J lost 5 bases, and 6 bases stayed unmatched. As DNA, the CDR3 is TGCAGTGCTAGAGTGGCGGGGGGAATTACCGGGGAGCTGTTTTTT. This gives the protein CSARVAGGITGELFF.

The rearrangement uses TRBV7-9 and TRBJ2-3; 11 bases fit TRBD2. Germline-derived CDR1 and CDR2 are SEHNR and FQNEAQ (reference sequence). The CDR3 length is 13 residues. V lost 6 bases and J lost 4; bases outside the gene matches: 0. In DNA, the CDR3 is TGTGCCAGCAGACTAGCGGGGGCAGATACGCAGTATTTT. Protein sequence: CASRLAGADTQYF.

This clonotype rates as medium-sized (0.01 to 0.1%). The chain couples TRBV7-9 to TRBJ2-1; 7 nucleotides match TRBD1. CDR3 size: 14 residues. J gave up 3 bases and V 2 bases, and 1 base lay outside the gene matches. CDR1 and CDR2 (germline): SEHNR, FQNEAQ (reference sequence). Here the CDR3 DNA reads TGTGCCAGCAGCTTAACAGGGGTCTACAATGAGCAGTTCTTC. This sequence encodes CASSLTGVYNEQFF. The complete variable domain, with remaining parts taken from reference TRBV7-9 and TRBJ2-1, reads DTGVSQNPRHKITKRGQNVTFRCDPISEHNRLYWYRQTLGQGPEFLTYFQNEAQLEKSRLLSDRFSAERPKGSFSTLEIQRTEQGDSAMYLCASSLTGVYNEQFFGPGTRLTVL.

The gene calls are TRBV7-2 and TRBJ1-1; D not certain. Germline lookup yields CDR1 SGHTA and CDR2 FQGNSA. Trimming removed 6 bases from V and 2 bases from J, with 10 bases in between. The CDR3 runs 13 residues. The CDR3 sequence is CASRFEQNTEAFF. CDR3 DNA sequence: TGTGCCAGCAGGTTTGAGCAAAACACTGAAGCTTTCTTT.

This clonotype came up a few times. The V call is TRBV27, the J call TRBJ1-2; TRBD1 might be the D (5 bases). CDR1 and CDR2 from the germline V gene are MNHEY and SMNVEV (reference sequence). The V and J ends lost 6 bases and 9 bases respectively, with 14 bases between them. The CDR3 is 12 amino acids. The CDR3 sequence is CASRWAGGSYTF. The CDR3 DNA is TGTGCCAGCAGGTGGGCCGGGGGGAGCTACACCTTC.

This clonotype has more than one count but fewer than ten. The chain employs TRBV7-3 and TRBJ2-3; D gene uncertain. V lost 5 bases and J lost 2, with 2 bases in between. This CDR3 spans 11 amino acids. The germline V gene has CDR1 SGHTA and CDR2 FQGTGA. The CDR3 region has the DNA TGTGCCAGCAGCATCACAGATACGCAGTATTTT. Its protein is CASSITDTQYF.

Judged by abundance, this clonotype is medium-sized. This chain links TRBV4-1 with TRBJ1-2, with a weak D call TRBD1 (6 bases). V gave up 0 bases and J gave up 0 bases, with 14 bases separating them. This CDR3 is 17 amino acids long. Germline V CDR1 and CDR2: MGHRA, YSYEKL. The DNA for the CDR3 is TGCGCCAGCAGCCAAGATCCCCGCCGGACAGCTAACTATGGCTACACCTTC. Protein sequence: CASSQDPRRTANYGYTF.

This clonotype is medium-sized in the sample. CDR3 nucleotide sequence: TGTGCCAGCAGCCCCGCGGCAGGAGCTGCCTACGAGCAGTACTTC. Its protein product is CASSPAAGAAYEQYF. The V call is TRBV7-3, the J call TRBJ2-7, with no clear D. The CDR3 consists of 15 residues. Trimming shortened V by 5 bases and J by 2 bases, and 16 bases separated the two germline ends. Germline V gives CDR1 SGHTA, CDR2 FQGTGA.

As concerns this clonotype: The junction departs from germline at one end; a sequencing error may be responsible. V usage is TRBV7-3 and J usage is TRBJ2-1; 11 nucleotides agree with TRBD2. Germline CDR1 reads SGHTA; CDR2 reads FQGTGA. This CDR3 is 15 amino acids long. This CDR3 is CASSLGTSGYNGQFF. The CDR3 DNA reads as TGTGCCAGCAGCCTCGGGACTAGCGGCTACAATGGGCAGTTCTTC.

Sample share makes this clonotype large. The chain couples TRBV7-2 to TRBJ2-7; 7 nucleotides match TRBD1. The CDR3 totals 16 residues. The germline CDR1 and CDR2 sequences are SGHTA and FQGNSA. V lost 0 bases and J lost 0; bases outside the gene matches: 5. CDR3 nucleotide sequence: TGTGCCAGCAGCTTAGCGTTGACAGGGAGCTCCTACGAGCAGTACTTC. Translated, it gives CASSLALTGSSYEQYF.

The chain employs TRBV14 and TRBJ1-2, with 10 bases matching TRBD1. Losses at the gene ends were 4 bases for V and 8 bases for J; bases not matched to a gene: 10. CDR3 size: 15 residues. Germline V CDR1 and CDR2: SGHDN, FVKESK. CDR3 region: CASSLRQGALGGYTF. CDR3 sequence (DNA): TGTGCCAGCAGCCTCCGACAGGGGGCTTTAGGAGGCTACACCTTC.

The gene calls are TRBV6-1 and TRBJ1-2, with TRBD1 identical over 7 bases. J gave up 8 bases and V 5 bases, and 17 bases lay outside the gene matches. Germline V lookup: CDR1 MNHNS, CDR2 SASEGT. CDR3 length equals 16 residues. CDR3 region: CASSPRGSGTVDGYTF. CDR3 DNA sequence: TGTGCCAGCAGTCCCCGAGGATCCGGGACAGTAGACGGCTACACCTTC.

The V and J genes are TRBV7-9 and TRBJ1-1; the D is unclear. Germline values: CDR1 SEHNR, CDR2 FQNEAQ (reference sequence). This CDR3 is built from 16 residues. V was pared by 5 bases and J by 9 bases, with 25 bases between. For the CDR3, the DNA is TGTGCCAGCAGCCTTGTTACCGGGCGCAACATCGGAAAAGCTTTCTTT. Encoded protein: CASSLVTGRNIGKAFF.

The chain uses TRBV24-1 and TRBJ1-5; D remains unclear. CDR1 and CDR2 from the germline V gene are KGHDR and SFDVKD. V lost 4 bases and J 0 bases, leaving 6 bases between the germline ends. This CDR3 contains 14 residues. CDR3 bases: TGTGCCACCAGTGACGACGATAGCAATCAGCCCCAGCATTTT. Encoded protein: CATSDDDSNQPQHF.

This clonotype occurred a few times. An end of the junction differs from the germline gene, which may be a read error. This chain joins TRBV7-9 and TRBJ2-3; D possibly uses TRBD1 or TRBD2 (5 bases each). The CDR3 is 15 amino acids. Germline V CDR1 and CDR2: SEHNR, FQNEAQ (reference sequence). The CDR3 sequence is CASSLGRSSTDMQYF. CDR3 DNA sequence: TGTGCCAGCAGCCTGGGGCGGTCTAGCACAGATATGCAGTATTTT.

V and J are TRBV4-3 and TRBJ2-1; 9 nucleotides agree with TRBD1. This CDR3 has 16 amino acids. With V trimmed by 8 bases and J by 0 bases, 8 bases remained unmatched. The germline V gene encodes CDR1 LGHNA and CDR2 YSLEER. Written as DNA, the CDR3 is TGCGCCAGCTCCCGGGACAGGGACAGCTCCTACAATGAGCAGTTCTTC. Its protein product is CASSRDRDSSYNEQFF.

The rearrangement links TRBV12-5 to TRBJ1-2, with 9 bases matching TRBD1. Germline V gene sequence: CDR1 LGHNT, CDR2 FRNRAP. V was pared by 8 bases and J by 8 bases, with 9 bases of the junction left unmatched. CDR3 size: 13 residues. The CDR3 DNA is TGTGCTAGTTCCGGGACAGGGAATCGCGGCTACACCTTC. Translating it yields CASSGTGNRGYTF.

By frequency in the sample, this clonotype is medium-sized. The V gene is TRBV7-9, the J gene TRBJ2-7; D gene ambiguous. Trimming stripped 1 base from V and 0 bases from J, with 7 bases between. This CDR3 contains 14 residues. Per germline, CDR1 SEHNR and CDR2 FQNEAQ (reference sequence). In DNA form, the CDR3 reads TGTGCCAGCAGCTTAGAACTGCCCTCCTACGAGCAGTACTTC. Amino acids: CASSLELPSYEQYF.

J is TRBJ2-7 and V is TRBV7-9; 10 nucleotides line up with TRBD1. The CDR3 runs to 18 residues. V trimming: 5 bases; J trimming: 2 bases; junction bases outside the gene matches: 15. Germline V lookup: CDR1 SEHNR, CDR2 FQNEAQ (reference sequence). Here the CDR3 DNA reads TGTGCCAGCAGCGGAGAAGGGACAGGGGCCCGTTTTACCTACGAGCAGTACTTC. Its protein is CASSGEGTGARFTYEQYF.

V and J are TRBV4-1 and TRBJ2-5; D gene ambiguous. This CDR3 contains 14 residues. The germline gives CDR1 MGHRA, CDR2 YSYEKL. V lost 1 base, J lost 4 bases, and 10 bases lay in between. The CDR3 here is CASSQVVAVETQYF. For the CDR3, the DNA is TGCGCCAGCAGCCAAGTCGTGGCCGTAGAGACCCAGTACTTC.

The sample holds a few counts of this clonotype. V usage is TRBV20-1 and J usage is TRBJ2-3; D is ambiguous. This CDR3 region has 12 residues. V lost 2 bases, J lost 6 bases, and 9 bases lay in between. Germline V gene sequence: CDR1 DFQATT, CDR2 SNEGSKA (reference sequence). CDR3 bases: TGCAGTGCTAGATTCGTGTCGGATACGCAGTATTTT. Residues: CSARFVSDTQYF.

This clonotype was observed a handful of times. The V call is TRBV20-1, the J call TRBJ2-6; perhaps TRBD2 as D (6 bases). The CDR3 is 16 residues long. Germline V gene sequence: CDR1 DFQATT, CDR2 SNEGSKA (reference sequence). Trimming pared 6 bases from V and 1 base from J, leaving 16 bases between. The CDR3, as DNA: TGCAGTGCAATCCGGGACTTACGTTCTGGGGCCAACGTCCTGACTTTC. This gives the protein CSAIRDLRSGANVLTF.

This chain joins TRBV29-1 and TRBJ2-3; D gene unclear. Germline V gene sequence: CDR1 SQVTM, CDR2 ANQGSEA. The CDR3 covers 8 residues. V lost 6 bases and J 6 bases, leaving 1 base between the germline ends. This chain's CDR3 is CSVDTQYF. CDR3 coding DNA: TGCAGCGTCGATACGCAGTATTTT.

This sequence joins TRBV19 and TRBJ2-1; the D call may be TRBD1 or TRBD2 (6 bases each). This CDR3 contains 15 residues. The V gene lost 1 base and the J gene lost 8 bases, with 15 bases spanning the gap. Germline values: CDR1 LNHDA, CDR2 SQIVND (reference sequence). The CDR3, as DNA: TGTGCCAGTAGTATAGGGGGGGCGAAGGTCCATGAGCAGTTCTTC. It is translated as CASSIGGAKVHEQFF.